This TCR beta chain was captured by sequencing in a study of shared clonotypes between healthy human individuals. The V end was cut by 7 bases, the J end by 1 base, with 13 bases between. CDR1 and CDR2 from the germline V gene are SGHKS and YYEKEE (reference sequence). CDR3 length equals 14 residues. The DNA input per sorted-subset replicate PCR was about 0.2 ug, corresponding to some 27,000 T cell genomes. TCRdb's table, derived via immunoSEQ multiplex PCR, lists solely in-frame clones and lacks some. Of 1.6 million or so clones listed, just under 99% are singletons. General study results and limits: A limitation of the genetic and exposure-history diversity represented arose from few donors.

Of note for this clone: Its cognate antigen is unknown.

The clonotype originates from a man aged 25-45 years in good health. Material: naive CD4+ T cells sorted from blood. Subset in this sample: CD45RA+ positively selected. The chain joins TRBV5-5 to TRBJ2-3, with unresolved D. This CDR3 reads CASAVLIGTDTQYF. DNA for the CDR3: TGTGCCAGCGCCGTGCTGATAGGCACAGATACGCAGTATTTT. The full variable domain, its missing parts supplied by reference TRBV5-5 and TRBJ2-3, is DAGVTQSPTHLIKTRGQQVTLRCSPISGHKSVSWYQQVLGQGPQFIFQYYEKEERGRGNFPDRFSARQFPNYSSELNVNALLLGDSALYLCASAVLIGTDTQYFGPGTRLTVL.